Described below is a single T cell receptor beta chain sequence and its context. Its antigen is not known. Reverse transcribing all isolated RNA meant expressed TCRB transcripts were sequenced. Profiling relied on immunoSEQ multiplex PCR, and the TCRdb table lists in-frame clones only, not all of them. There are 150,000 to 200,000 clones in the sample; approximately 9.1% occur only once, and under 0.85% lies in the top ten. Each sorted population was over 98% pure. The sample belongs to a study of beta chain features in type 1 diabetes. Findings of the study overall: Researchers caution that PCR might favor shorter templates, equally among patients and controls. Diminished insertions and augmented deletions at VDJ junctions characterized type 1 diabetes patients. Moderate but significant shortening of TCRB CDR3s was recorded in all four CD4+ subsets from Type 1 diabetes patients.

The germline V gene encodes CDR1 LNHDA and CDR2 SQIVND (reference sequence). V dropped 5 bases and J dropped 6 bases, with 13 bases sitting between them. The CDR3 has 13 amino acids. This receptor was identified in a woman in her twenties or thirties with type 1 diabetes. Sequenced material: central memory CD4+ T cells from blood. This chain links TRBV19 with TRBJ1-2; no clear D gene. CDR3 sequence (DNA): TGTGCCAGTAGTCCCACCCGCGGGGATGGCTACACCTTC. Translated: CASSPTRGDGYTF.